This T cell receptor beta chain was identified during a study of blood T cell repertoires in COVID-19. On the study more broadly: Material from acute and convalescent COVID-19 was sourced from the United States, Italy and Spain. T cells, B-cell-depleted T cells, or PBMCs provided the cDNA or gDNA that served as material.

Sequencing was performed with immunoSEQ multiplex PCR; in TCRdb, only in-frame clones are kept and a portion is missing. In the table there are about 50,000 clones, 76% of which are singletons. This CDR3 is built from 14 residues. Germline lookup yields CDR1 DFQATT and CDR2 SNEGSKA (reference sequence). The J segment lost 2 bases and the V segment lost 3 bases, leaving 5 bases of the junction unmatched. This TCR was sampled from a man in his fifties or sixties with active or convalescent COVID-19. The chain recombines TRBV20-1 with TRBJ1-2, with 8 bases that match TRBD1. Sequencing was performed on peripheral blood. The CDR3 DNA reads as TGCAGTGCTAGTAGGGGACAGGCCAACTATGGCTACACCTTC. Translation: CSASRGQANYGYTF.